What follows are 2 T cell receptor beta chains derived from one specimen sequenced in a study of T cell repertoires in aging, cancer and after chemotherapy (dated by TCRdb to 2018 to 2020). The sequencer listed for this sample is Illumina MiSeq. Using a mixed TRB-A/B primer pool, multiplex touch-down PCR amplified rearranged TRB sequences covering the V, D and J segments. Using fastp at Q25 and MiXCR, TCRdb reprocessed the public reads and kept productive beta chains. Identical CDR3 proteins give one entry, which carries the most common genes and DNA. For this sample there are under 8,000 distinct CDR3 sequences; about 26% appear just once. The ten largest account for about 70% of the sample. TCR beta rearrangements were amplified from genomic DNA isolated from peripheral blood, not from sorted cells or RNA. What was sequenced was blood. The receptor source for this set is a human donor with a blood cancer. The donor label of this sample is uncertain.

The rearrangement links TRBV24-1 to TRBJ1-5; D gene ambiguous. Trimming took off 5 bases at V and 1 base at J, with 5 bases between the two ends. Germline V gene data show CDR1 as KGHDR and CDR2 as SFDVKD. The CDR3 covers 13 residues. DNA of the CDR3: TGTGCCACCAGTGGGGAAAGCAATCAGCCCCAGCATTTT. The encoded protein is CATSGESNQPQHF.

The chain uses TRBV20-1 and TRBJ2-6, with D hard to call. V was trimmed by 6 bases and J by 0 bases, leaving 21 bases between them. In germline, CDR1 is DFQATT, CDR2 SNEGSKA (reference sequence). The CDR3 is 18 residues long. CDR3 DNA: TGCAGTGCCATGCCCTCGGTAAATGTCCTCTCTGGGGCCAACGTCCTGACTTTC. Translated, it gives CSAMPSVNVLSGANVLTF.